This T cell receptor (beta chain) is from a study of blood T cells in healthy people across ages (dated by TCRdb to the mid-2010s). General notes on the study: In model experiments, roughly one uniquely barcoded TCR beta cDNA molecule per two T cells was captured by template switching. Age-related changes in TCR beta repertoire diversity were measured in the study by deep sequencing normalized with unique cDNA molecular identifiers. The donors were divided into four age groups: young (average approximately 17 years), middle-aged (around 37), aged (62) and long-lived (roughly 86). To avoid experimental bias, donors of different ages were distributed randomly across sequencing lanes. Two additional independent replicas of 1 million unique cDNA reads from the same blood draw were analyzed for two donors (one aged 18 to 30 and one aged 80 or older). Paper-wide results and their limitations: Conclusive comparison of naive and antigen-experienced compartments was prevented by the profiling of bulk unsorted PBMCs. The percentage of naive T cells measured by flow cytometry correlated strongly with observed TCR beta diversity. As age increased, observed TCR beta diversity per million T cells dropped in a roughly linear way, and a significant reduction was already evident by age approximately 40. The CMV infection status of donors was not known, potentially confounding age-related changes in expanded clonotypes. Compared with the aged group, more naive CD4+ T cells, fewer expanded clones and increased TCR diversity were shown by the long-lived group, suggesting age selection. Estimates of total diversity based on one million sequenced T cells were considered lower bounds and underestimates.

Library generation was performed with 5' RACE. Sequencing took place on an Illumina HiSeq 2500. The second PCR ran for about 6 to 12 cycles and used a J-beta primer mix along with a sample-barcoded 5' primer. A unique molecular identifier was introduced onto each TCR beta cDNA molecule by a template-switch 5' adaptor carrying 12 random nucleotides. Each sample yielded at least 3 million CDR3-containing paired-end reads. First-strand cDNA synthesis was performed from all RNA using the Mint cDNA synthesis kit, with priming by a TRBC-specific oligonucleotide. Following uracil-DNA glycosylase treatment, a first 18-cycle PCR with universal primers M1SS and BC2_uni_R was performed on all cDNA. The study's processing was this. Normalization of each sample was performed by random selection of 1 million high-quality reads, each carrying a distinct molecular identifier. Instead of being binned into consensus sequences, reads with shared molecular identifiers were discarded. MiTCR, set to a Q25 quality threshold and the strictest error-elimination algorithm, was used for CDR3 identification, clonotype clustering and error correction. A nonparametric unseen species model with Euler transformation was used to estimate lower-bound total TCR beta diversity. TCRdb reprocessed the public reads (quality trimming at Q25 with fastp, clone calling with MiXCR) and kept in-frame beta chains. Rows matching on CDR3 protein sequence are summarized as one entry with the most common DNA and genes. TCRdb, rather than the study authors, made the V and J calls. The sample table contains 1.4 million to 1.5 million distinct CDR3 sequences; only one count was recorded for 40% to 50% of them. 7% to 9.5% of the sample belongs to the ten largest clones.

As regards this clonotype: Its antigen is not yet known. Base-call qualities are not available, and no considerably larger clone is one nucleotide away.

Systemically healthy Caucasian individuals from Russia, some 36 in total and aged roughly 6 to 100 years, were included as donors. About 10 milliliters of peripheral blood were drawn from each donor into EDTA-treated Vacutainer tubes. Ficoll-Paque density-gradient centrifugation was used to isolate PBMCs, with at least 6 million obtained per sample. Total RNA was extracted from PBMCs with Trizol reagent, with at least 5.5 micrograms obtained per sample. For every donor, an aliquot of PBMCs went through flow cytometry to measure the percentages of naive CD45RAhigh/CD27high T cells. The clonotype was recovered from a woman between 18 and 29 years old in good health. Sequenced material: blood.

The CDR3 protein sequence reads: CASSMYREGQYF. The nucleotide sequence is given as TGTGCCAGCAGTATGTACAGGGAGGGGCAGTACTTC. The receptor chain draws on TRBV7-6 and TRBJ2-5, and the D gene may be TRBD2, 7 bases matching. Per the germline V gene, SGHVS is the CDR1 and FNYEAQ is the CDR2. Spanning cysteine to phenylalanine, the CDR3 consists of 12 amino acids. The CDR3 DNA has 36 bases and is translated from base 1. Trimming at the junction amounts to 6 bases on V and 11 bases on J, and the germline ends lie 16 bases apart. The CDR3 plus the reference TRBV7-6 and TRBJ2-5 genes for the other parts give the full variable domain: GAGVSQSPRYKVTKRGQDVALRCDPISGHVSLYWYRQALGQGPEFLTYFNYEAQQDKSGLPNDRFSAERPEGSISTLTIQRTEQRDSAMYRCASSMYREGQYFGPGTRLLVL.